This T cell receptor (beta chain) was captured in a study of early T cells in non-severe SARS-CoV-2 infection. Across the whole study: The input, bulk RNA from unsorted whole blood, was sequenced, and chains were unpaired. Broader study findings: VDJdb matching, biased toward anti-spike CD8 responses, missed private and CD4 specificities.

Unique molecular identifiers tagged individual cDNA molecules. TCRdb processed the 5' RACE reads anew with MiXCR; each CDR3 protein has one entry. The sample shows roughly 40,000 distinct CDR3 sequences, approximately 5.9% of them seen only once. CDR1 is SGHAT, CDR2 FQNNGV, per germline. The CDR3 spans 16 residues. Trimming stripped 5 bases from V and 4 bases from J, with 18 bases between. Worth noting for this clonotype: Its antigen remains unidentified.

The chain carries TRBV11-2 and TRBJ2-4, with D perhaps TRBD2 (6 bases). The TCR was taken from an adult who was a healthcare worker with PCR-confirmed SARS-CoV-2 infection or an uninfected control (not recorded which). The material sequenced was whole blood, taken at baseline. CDR3 nucleotides: TGTGCCAGCAGCCCCAGCGCTATAGCGGCGAAAAACATTCAGTACTTC. It encodes CASSPSAIAAKNIQYF.